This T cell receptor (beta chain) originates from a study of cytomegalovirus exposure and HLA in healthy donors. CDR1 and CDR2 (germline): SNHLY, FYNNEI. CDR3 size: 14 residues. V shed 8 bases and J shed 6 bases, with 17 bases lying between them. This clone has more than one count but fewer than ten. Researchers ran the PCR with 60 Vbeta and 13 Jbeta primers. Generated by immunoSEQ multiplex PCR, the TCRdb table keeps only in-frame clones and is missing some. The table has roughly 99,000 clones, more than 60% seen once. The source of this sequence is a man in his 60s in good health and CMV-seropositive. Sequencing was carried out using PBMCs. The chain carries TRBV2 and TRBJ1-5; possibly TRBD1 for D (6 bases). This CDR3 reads CASHDHRVGQPQHF. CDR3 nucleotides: TGTGCCAGCCATGACCACAGGGTGGGTCAGCCCCAGCATTTT. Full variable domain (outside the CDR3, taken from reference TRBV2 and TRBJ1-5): EPEVTQTPSHQVTQMGQEVILRCVPISNHLYFYWYRQILGQKVEFLVSFYNNEISEKSEIFDDQFSVERPDGSNFTLKIRSTKLEDSAMYFCASHDHRVGQPQHFGDGTRLSIL.